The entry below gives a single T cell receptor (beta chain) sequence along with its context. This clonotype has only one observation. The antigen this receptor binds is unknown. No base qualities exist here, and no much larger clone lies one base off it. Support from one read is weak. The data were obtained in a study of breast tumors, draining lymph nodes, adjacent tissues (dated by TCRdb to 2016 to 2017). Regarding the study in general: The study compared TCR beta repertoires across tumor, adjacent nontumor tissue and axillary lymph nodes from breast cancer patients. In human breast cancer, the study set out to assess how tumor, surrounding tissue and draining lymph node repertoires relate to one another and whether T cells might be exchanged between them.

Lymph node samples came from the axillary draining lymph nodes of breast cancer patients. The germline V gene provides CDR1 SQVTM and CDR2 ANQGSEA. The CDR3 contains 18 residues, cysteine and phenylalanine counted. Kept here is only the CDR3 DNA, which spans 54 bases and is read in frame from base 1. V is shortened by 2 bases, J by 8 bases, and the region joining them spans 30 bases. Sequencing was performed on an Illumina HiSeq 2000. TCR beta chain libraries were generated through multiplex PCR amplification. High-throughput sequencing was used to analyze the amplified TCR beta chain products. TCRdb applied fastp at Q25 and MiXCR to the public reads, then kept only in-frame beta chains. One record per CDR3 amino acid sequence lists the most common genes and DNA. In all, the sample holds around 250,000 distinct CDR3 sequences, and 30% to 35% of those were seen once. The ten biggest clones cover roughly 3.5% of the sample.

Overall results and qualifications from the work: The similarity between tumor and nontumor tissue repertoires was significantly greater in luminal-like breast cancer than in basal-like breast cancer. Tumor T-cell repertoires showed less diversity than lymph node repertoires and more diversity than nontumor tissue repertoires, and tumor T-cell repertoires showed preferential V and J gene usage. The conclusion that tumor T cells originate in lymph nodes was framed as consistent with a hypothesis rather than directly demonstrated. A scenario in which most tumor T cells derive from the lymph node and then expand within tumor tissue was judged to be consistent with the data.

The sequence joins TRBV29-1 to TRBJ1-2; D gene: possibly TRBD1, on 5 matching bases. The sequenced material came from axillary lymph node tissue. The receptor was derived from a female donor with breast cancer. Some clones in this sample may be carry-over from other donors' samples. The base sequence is TGCAGCGTTGAACCCAGCTCACCACCCTCCGTGGCGGGGGTAGGCTACACCTTC. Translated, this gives CSVEPSSPPSVAGVGYTF.